This T cell receptor (beta chain) was obtained from a study of blood T cell repertoires in COVID-19 (TCRdb year 2020). The study in broad terms: Collaborator samples came from the United States, Italy and Spain and covered acute and convalescent phases of COVID-19. The prospective study material was composed of cDNA or gDNA derived from T cells, B-cell-depleted T cells, or PBMCs. Deeply sampled blood TCRbeta repertoires from subjects exposed to, actively infected with, or recovered from COVID-19 were included in the dataset. The repertoires were released in a freely available public database intended as a resource for research on the immune response to SARS-CoV-2. Samples came from the ongoing ImmuneRACE study (first 160 participants) plus 1,254 subjects from 6 global collaborators. Nearly every sample came with metadata listing a de-identified subject ID, COVID-19 status, age in years and sex. Where HLA class I and class II types were available, the types were taken from metadata supplied by the sample provider, not from assay-based typing. Study-level results and caveats: The amount of clinical and demographic metadata varied by source and participant and was provided uncurated.

Notes on this clone: Its binding antigen is unknown. The sample holds no much larger clone one base away, and base qualities are not on file.

Collaborating institutions collected whole blood in K2EDTA tubes following their own protocols. Collaborator samples were shipped for TCRbeta analysis as frozen whole blood, isolated PBMCs, or DNA extracted from either sample type. V and J are truncated by 0 bases and 4 bases respectively, leaving an intervening sequence of 6 bases. Inclusive of the bounding cysteine and phenylalanine, the CDR3 is 13 residues long. Only the CDR3 part of the read is kept: 39 bases, read in frame from the first base. CDR1 and CDR2, per the germline V gene (reference sequence), are LGHDT and YNNKEL. TCRbeta CDR3 regions were amplified from genomic DNA using the immunoSEQ Assay, a bias-controlled multiplex PCR. Per the source publication's procedure: The number of nucleated cells in each sample was estimated by amplification of reference gene primers within the assay. To quantify the absolute abundance of each unique TCRbeta CDR3 rearrangement, sequence reads were collapsed and filtered. Productive Simpson clonality was computed per sample as the square root of Simpson's diversity index over productive rearrangements. TCRdb obtained this table from immuneACCESS and retained in-frame rearrangements with V and J assigned. These tables miss some clones; where compared with another copy, unresolved V genes account for less than half of the shortfall, and the remainder is unexplained. D and trimming come from the DNA, and the V and J calls and clone size come from that table. This sample holds 65,000 to 90,000 clones; around 88% were observed only once. The top ten clonotypes cover under 7.5% of the sample.

Rearrangement joined TRBV3-1 (or the pseudogene TRBV3-2) to TRBJ1-2, and the D gene may be TRBD1, 5 bases matching. This clonotype was obtained from a woman older than 75 with acute or convalescent COVID-19. Sample: peripheral blood. The base sequence is TGTGCCAGCAGCCAAGAAACAGGCTATGGCTACACCTTC. This gives the protein CASSQETGYGYTF.